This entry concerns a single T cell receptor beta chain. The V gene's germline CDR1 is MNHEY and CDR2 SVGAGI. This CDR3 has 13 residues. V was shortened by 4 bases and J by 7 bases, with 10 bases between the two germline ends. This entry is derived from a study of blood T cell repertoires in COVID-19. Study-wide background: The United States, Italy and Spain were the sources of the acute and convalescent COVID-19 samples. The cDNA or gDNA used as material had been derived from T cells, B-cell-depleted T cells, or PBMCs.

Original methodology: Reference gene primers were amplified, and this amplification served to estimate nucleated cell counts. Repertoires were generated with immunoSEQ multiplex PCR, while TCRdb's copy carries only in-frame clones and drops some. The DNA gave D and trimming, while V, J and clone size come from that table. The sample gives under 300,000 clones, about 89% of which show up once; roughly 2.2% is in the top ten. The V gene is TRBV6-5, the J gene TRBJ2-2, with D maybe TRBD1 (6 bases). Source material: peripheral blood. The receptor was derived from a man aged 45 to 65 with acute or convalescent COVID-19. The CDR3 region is CASSSPGVGELFF. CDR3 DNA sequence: TGTGCCAGCAGTTCGCCAGGGGTCGGGGAGCTGTTTTTT.